This T cell receptor beta chain was profiled in a study of blood T cells in healthy people across ages. CDR3 length: 15 amino acids. Germline values: CDR1 MGHDK, CDR2 SYGVNS. Points on this clonotype: At one boundary the junction diverges from the germline segment, which might be a read error.

Then a second PCR, running roughly 6 to 11 cycles, was carried out with a sample-barcoded 5' primer and a J-beta primer mix. A single record per CDR3 protein comes from TCRdb applying MiXCR to the 5' RACE reads. The repertoire has approximately 830,000 distinct CDR3 sequences, under 80% of them found once; the top ten carry 25% to 30%. The sequencing sample was made of blood. This TCR derives from a man aged 25-45 years in good health. V and J are TRBV25-1 and TRBJ2-5; D possibly uses TRBD1 or TRBD2 (5 bases each). The DNA for the CDR3 is TGTGCCAGCAGTGAAAGTCAGGGACGGCAAGAGTCCCAGTACTTC. The encoded protein is CASSESQGRQESQYF.